The 19 T cell receptor beta chains reported below all come from one sample, sequenced in a study of blood T cell repertoires in COVID-19. Here immunoSEQ multiplex PCR was the method, and the copy in TCRdb shows in-frame clones only, minus some. Among about 220,000 clones listed, roughly 81% were seen once. Sequenced: peripheral blood. Every receptor here comes from a man aged 50 to 60 who had recovered from COVID-19.

The rearrangement links TRBV6-6 to TRBJ1-5; D remains unclear. This CDR3 comprises 14 residues. The V gene lost 0 bases and the J gene lost 4 bases, with 7 bases spanning the gap. Germline V CDR1 and CDR2: MNHNY, SVGAGI (reference sequence). CDR3: CASSYSTGNQPQHF. In DNA, the CDR3 is TGTGCCAGCAGTTACTCGACGGGGAATCAGCCCCAGCATTTT.

The chain employs TRBV12-5 and TRBJ2-5; TRBD1 agrees at 9 bases. With V trimmed by 1 base and J by 5 bases, 5 bases remained unmatched. There are 15 residues in the CDR3. Germline loops: CDR1 LGHNT, CDR2 FRNRAP. This CDR3 is CASGLGQGGLETQYF. The CDR3 region has the DNA TGTGCTAGTGGTTTGGGACAGGGGGGATTGGAGACCCAGTACTTC.

The chain employs TRBV6-5 and TRBJ2-2; tentatively, D is TRBD1 (6 bases). Trimming took 7 bases from V and 3 from J, leaving 12 bases between them. The CDR3 runs to 14 residues. Germline assignment: CDR1 MNHEY and CDR2 SVGAGI. This chain's CDR3 is CASKLAGDTGELFF. Written as DNA, the CDR3 is TGTGCCAGCAAGCTAGCAGGGGACACCGGGGAGCTGTTTTTT.

The chain employs TRBV7-2 and TRBJ2-4, with D possibly TRBD1 on 6 matching bases. V shed 6 bases and J shed 6 bases, with 12 bases lying between them. CDR3 length equals 13 residues. Germline V gives CDR1 SGHTA, CDR2 FQGNSA. CDR3 in amino acids: CASRDRTPNIQYF. The CDR3 nucleotides are TGTGCCAGCAGGGACAGAACACCAAACATTCAGTACTTC.

This rearrangement joins TRBV5-1 to TRBJ2-7; 7 nucleotides line up with TRBD1. The CDR3 sequence is 15 residues long. Trimming took 6 bases from V and 3 from J; bases not matched to a gene: 12. Looked up from germline, CDR1 is SGHRS and CDR2 is YFSETQ. CDR3 residues: CASTERTGPYYEQYF. Written as DNA, the CDR3 is TGCGCCAGCACCGAGAGGACAGGTCCATACTACGAGCAGTACTTC.

The V and J genes are TRBV6-5 and TRBJ1-2; 9 positions match TRBD1. Germline CDR1 is MNHEY and CDR2 is SVGAGI. The CDR3 contains 13 residues. Losses at the gene ends were 6 bases for V and 6 bases for J; bases not matched to a gene: 5. CDR3 sequence: CASSPTGGDGYTF. In DNA, the CDR3 is TGTGCCAGCAGCCCAACAGGGGGCGATGGCTACACCTTC.

The chain links TRBV7-9 to TRBJ2-2; D may be TRBD1 (5 bases). This CDR3 comprises 14 residues. V lost 5 bases, J lost 0 bases, and 7 bases lay in between. Germline loops: CDR1 SEHNR, CDR2 FQNEAQ (reference sequence). CDR3 sequence (DNA): TGTGCCAGCAGCAAGGACACGAACACCGGGGAGCTGTTTTTT. Translation gives CASSKDTNTGELFF.

CDR3 amino acids: CASSLGVSAGSSYNEQFF. CDR3 bases: TGTGCCAGCAGCTTAGGGGTGTCCGCGGGGAGCTCCTACAATGAGCAGTTCTTC. V and J are TRBV7-9 and TRBJ2-1; tentatively, D is TRBD2 (6 bases). Germline CDR1 and CDR2: SEHNR and FQNEAQ (reference sequence). Trimming shortened V by 1 base and J by 0 bases, and 16 bases separated the two germline ends. This CDR3 contains 18 residues.

V usage is TRBV5-1 and J usage is TRBJ1-6; TRBD1 is a possible D gene (5 bases). The V and J ends lost 3 bases and 9 bases respectively, with 10 bases between them. Germline lookup yields CDR1 SGHRS and CDR2 YFSETQ. CDR3 length: 13 amino acids. The CDR3 spells CASSWNQGSPLHF. DNA for the CDR3: TGCGCCAGCAGCTGGAACCAGGGTTCACCCCTCCACTTT.

This clone was recorded only once. The chain uses TRBV7-2 and TRBJ1-2, with D uncertain. Between the trimmed V and J ends, which lost 1 base and 4 bases, there was a span of 10 bases. This CDR3 contains 14 residues. Germline V gives CDR1 SGHTA, CDR2 FQGNSA. The CDR3 DNA is TGTGCCAGCAGCTTAGGGCAGATCTTCTATGGCTACACCTTC. Translation: CASSLGQIFYGYTF. The entire variable domain, with the rest obtained from reference TRBV7-2 and TRBJ1-2, is as follows: GAGVSQSPSNKVTEKGKDVELRCDPISGHTALYWYRQSLGQGLEFLIYFQGNSAPDKSGLPSDRFSAERTGGSVSTLTIQRTQQEDSAVYLCASSLGQIFYGYTFGSGTRLTVV.

The chain is built from TRBV6-1 and TRBJ2-3; D may be TRBD1 (6 bases). Looked up from germline, CDR1 is MNHNS and CDR2 is SASEGT. V was pared by 1 base and J by 2 bases, with 13 bases between. The CDR3 loop spans 16 amino acids. The CDR3 coding sequence is TGTGCCAGCAGTGAAGTCGGACAGATTCACACAGATACGCAGTATTTT. Translating gives CASSEVGQIHTDTQYF.

The CDR3 DNA reads as TGTGCCAGCAGCCAATGGACAGATGGAAACACCATATATTTT. It yields the protein CASSQWTDGNTIYF. V gene TRBV3-1 (or the pseudogene TRBV3-2) combines with J gene TRBJ1-3, with D tentatively TRBD1 (6 bases). Trimming cost V 2 bases and J 3 bases, with 8 bases left between them. Germline V gene lookup returns CDR1 LGHDT and CDR2 YNNKEL (reference sequence). The CDR3 extends over 14 amino acids.

This sequence joins TRBV6-5 and TRBJ1-4; D possibly corresponds to TRBD1 (5 bases). V was clipped by 1 base and J by 8 bases, with 8 bases between them. The CDR3 loop spans 13 amino acids. Germline V gene sequence: CDR1 MNHEY, CDR2 SVGAGI. The CDR3 region is CASSYWGGEKLFF. The CDR3, as DNA: TGTGCCAGCAGTTACTGGGGCGGAGAAAAACTGTTTTTT.

V gene TRBV7-9 combines with J gene TRBJ2-2, with 11 positions matching TRBD2. The germline V gene encodes CDR1 SEHNR and CDR2 FQNEAQ (reference sequence). The CDR3 is 16 amino acids. Trimming at V came to 2 bases and at J to 6 bases, leaving 5 bases not matched to a gene. The CDR3 DNA is TGTGCCAGCAGCTTACTGCTAGCGGGAGGTCCCGGGGAGCTGTTTTTT. It translates to CASSLLLAGGPGELFF.

The gene calls are TRBV29-1 and TRBJ2-2; the match to TRBD1 covers 8 bases. The germline gives CDR1 SQVTM, CDR2 ANQGSEA. With V trimmed by 8 bases and J by 3 bases, 5 bases remained unmatched. CDR3 length: 13 amino acids. In nucleotides, the CDR3 is TGCAGCTCCTCGGACAGGGACACCGGGGAGCTGTTTTTT. Its protein is CSSSDRDTGELFF.

The V gene is TRBV5-1, the J gene TRBJ2-3, with 11 bases lining up with TRBD2. The CDR3 has 17 residues. V shed 2 bases, J shed 4 bases, and the junction held 9 bases outside the gene matches. Per the germline V gene, CDR1 is SGHRS and CDR2 is YFSETQ. The chain's CDR3 is CASSLPGTSGRADTQYF. The CDR3, as DNA: TGCGCCAGCAGCTTACCCGGGACTAGCGGTCGCGCAGATACGCAGTATTTT.

This clone has a handful of counts. This chain joins TRBV30 and TRBJ1-1; D remains ambiguous. The length of the CDR3 is 13 residues. Trimming left V 1 base short and J 4 bases short, with 10 bases between. Germline loops: CDR1 GTSNPN, CDR2 SVGIG (reference sequence). CDR3: CAWSDARFTEAFF. The DNA for the CDR3 is TGTGCCTGGAGTGATGCGAGGTTCACTGAAGCTTTCTTT.

The chain couples TRBV28 to TRBJ2-1; 10 positions agree with TRBD2. V was clipped by 8 bases and J by 7 bases; unmatched bases: 8. Germline assignment: CDR1 MDHEN and CDR2 SYDVKM. This CDR3 comprises 14 residues. The CDR3 sequence: CASLQREGQNEQFF. In DNA form, the CDR3 reads TGTGCCAGCCTACAGCGGGAGGGCCAGAATGAGCAGTTCTTC. The full variable domain, with the rest looked up from reference TRBV28 and TRBJ2-1, is DVKVTQSSRYLVKRTGEKVFLECVQDMDHENMFWYRQDPGLGLRLIYFSYDVKMKEKGDIPEGYSVSREKKERFSLILESASTNQTSMYLCASLQREGQNEQFFGPGTRLTVL.

The V gene is TRBV5-1, the J gene TRBJ2-2; 14 bases map to TRBD2. With V trimmed by 0 bases and J by 4 bases, 5 bases remained unmatched. From germline, CDR1 is SGHRS and CDR2 YFSETQ. This CDR3 spans 18 amino acids. This CDR3 reads CASSLGLAGGPVTGELFF. The DNA for the CDR3 is TGCGCCAGCAGCTTGGGACTAGCGGGAGGGCCGGTCACCGGGGAGCTGTTTTTT.